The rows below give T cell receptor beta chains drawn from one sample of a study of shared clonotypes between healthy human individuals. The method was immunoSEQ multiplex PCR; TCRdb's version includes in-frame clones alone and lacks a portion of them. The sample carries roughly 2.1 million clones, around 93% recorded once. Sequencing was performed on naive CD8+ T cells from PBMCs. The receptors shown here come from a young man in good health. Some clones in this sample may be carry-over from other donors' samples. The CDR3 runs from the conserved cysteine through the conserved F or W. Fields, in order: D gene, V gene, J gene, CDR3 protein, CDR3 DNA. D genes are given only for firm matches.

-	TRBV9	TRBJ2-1	CASSVGGGYSYNEQFF	TGTGCCAGCAGCGTAGGAGGGGGATACTCCTACAATGAGCAGTTCTTC
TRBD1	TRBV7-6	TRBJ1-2	CASSRQGLYGYTF	TGTGCCAGCAGCCGACAGGGCCTCTATGGCTACACCTTC
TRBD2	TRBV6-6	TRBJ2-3	CASGLAGEWGTQYF	TGTGCCAGCGGATTAGCGGGAGAGTGGGGTACGCAGTATTTT
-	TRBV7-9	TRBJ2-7	CASSPSPPGWAYYEQYF	TGTGCCAGCAGCCCCAGTCCCCCTGGGTGGGCTTACTACGAGCAGTACTTC
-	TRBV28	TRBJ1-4	CASVPVGLNEKLFF	TGTGCCAGCGTACCGGTAGGGTTGAATGAAAAACTGTTTTTT
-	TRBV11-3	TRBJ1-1	CASSSRTGNTEAFF	TGTGCCAGCAGCTCACGGACGGGGAACACTGAAGCTTTCTTT
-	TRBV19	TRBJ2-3	CASSPNGVLITDTQYF	TGTGCCAGTAGTCCCAATGGAGTACTTATCACAGATACGCAGTATTTT
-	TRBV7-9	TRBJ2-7	CASSLGARTYEQYF	TGTGCCAGCAGTTTGGGGGCCAGGACCTACGAGCAGTACTTC
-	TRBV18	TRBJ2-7	CASSHRETVTSYEQYF	TGTGCCAGCTCACACCGGGAGACAGTAACCTCCTACGAGCAGTACTTC
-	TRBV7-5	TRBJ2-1	CVRSLQVALTENEQFF	TGTGTCAGAAGCTTACAAGTCGCCTTGACGGAAAATGAGCAGTTCTTC